A single sample gave rise to the 16 T cell receptor beta chains below, sequenced in a study of T cell changes during pregnancy in multiple sclerosis. Profiled with immunoSEQ multiplex PCR; TCRdb holds only in-frame clones, not every one. Of about 36,000 clones detected, under 95% appear once; the ten largest clones hold 0.45% to 0.5%. The material was CD4+ T cells from peripheral blood mononuclear cells, obtained after pregnancy. These receptors were taken from a female donor with multiple sclerosis, enrolled in a pregnancy study.

The CDR3, as DNA: TGTGCCAGCAGCCAAGAAGGGGGGGCTCATAGCAATCAGCCCCAGCATTTT. Protein: CASSQEGGAHSNQPQHF. The chain carries TRBV4-2 and TRBJ1-5; TRBD1 might be the D (6 bases). The CDR3 runs 17 residues. The germline V and J ends were trimmed by 0 bases and 0 bases, with 12 bases remaining between them. Germline V lookup: CDR1 LGHNA, CDR2 YNFKEQ.

This clone was recorded a few times. J is TRBJ1-1 and V is TRBV2; 7 bases match TRBD1. Germline lookup yields CDR1 SNHLY and CDR2 FYNNEI. CDR3 length: 14 residues. V shed 5 bases and J 1 base; nucleotides not matched to a gene: 4. The CDR3 coding sequence is TGTGCCAGCAGTTCGACAGGGTCGAACACTGAAGCTTTCTTT. As protein: CASSSTGSNTEAFF. Drawing the rest from reference TRBV2 and TRBJ1-1, the complete variable domain is EPEVTQTPSHQVTQMGQEVILRCVPISNHLYFYWYRQILGQKVEFLVSFYNNEISEKSEIFDDQFSVERPDGSNFTLKIRSTKLEDSAMYFCASSSTGSNTEAFFGQGTRLTVV.

The V gene is TRBV5-1, the J gene TRBJ2-3; TRBD2 aligns across 9 bases. The CDR3 totals 17 residues. Trimming cost V 6 bases and J 1 base; bases outside gene matches: 12. Germline lookup yields CDR1 SGHRS and CDR2 YFSETQ. In nucleotides, the CDR3 is TGCGCCAGCACCATTGGCCTAGCGGGGTGGGGCACAGATACGCAGTATTTT. Amino acid sequence: CASTIGLAGWGTDTQYF.

The V gene is TRBV28, the J gene TRBJ1-2; D not certain. V was trimmed by 2 bases and J by 2 bases, leaving 9 bases between them. The germline gives CDR1 MDHEN, CDR2 SYDVKM. This CDR3 has 14 residues. CDR3 nucleotide sequence: TGTGCCAGCAGTTTAAGTCAGGTCAACTATGGCTACACCTTC. Its protein is CASSLSQVNYGYTF.

The gene calls are TRBV10-3 and TRBJ1-3; TRBD1 matches at 9 bases. Per germline, CDR1 ENHRY and CDR2 SYGVKD. Trimming cost V 6 bases and J 4 bases; bases outside gene matches: 10. The CDR3 length is 16 residues. CDR3 bases: TGTGCCATCAGCTTATCCGGGACAGGGAAAGGAAACACCATATATTTT. Translated: CAISLSGTGKGNTIYF.

The chain has TRBV19 and TRBJ1-4; a weak D match, TRBD1 (6 bases). V lost 8 bases and J 5 bases, leaving 15 bases between the germline ends. The CDR3 is made up of 14 amino acids. Germline-derived CDR1 and CDR2 are LNHDA and SQIVND (reference sequence). The CDR3 loop is CASGGGRENEKLFF. The CDR3 bases are TGTGCCAGTGGGGGGGGCAGGGAGAATGAAAAACTGTTTTTT.

This clone has a single count. V gene TRBV14 combines with J gene TRBJ1-1; TRBD1 is a possible D gene (6 bases). The germline V and J ends were trimmed by 2 bases and 6 bases, with 19 bases remaining between them. This CDR3 has 16 residues. Per the germline V gene, CDR1 is SGHDN and CDR2 is FVKESK. Written as DNA, the CDR3 is TGTGCCAGCAGCCAACTGCCAGCAACAGGGAAGTCTGAAGCTTTCTTT. Its translation is CASSQLPATGKSEAFF.

J is TRBJ2-7 and V is TRBV10-3, with D tentatively TRBD2 (5 bases). The germline V gene has CDR1 ENHRY and CDR2 SYGVKD. This CDR3 comprises 15 residues. Trimming left V 2 bases short and J 3 bases short, with 14 bases between. The CDR3 is CAISEARGQGYEQYF. The CDR3 region has the DNA TGTGCCATCAGTGAGGCCCGCGGGCAAGGCTACGAGCAGTACTTC.

J is TRBJ1-1 and V is TRBV7-3; TRBD1 might be the D (5 bases). The CDR3 sequence is 13 residues long. Germline V gives CDR1 SGHTA, CDR2 FQGTGA. V was cut by 3 bases and J by 1 base, with 6 bases left in between. CDR3 loop: CASSFRENTEAFF. The DNA for the CDR3 is TGTGCCAGCAGCTTCAGGGAGAACACTGAAGCTTTCTTT.

The DNA of the CDR3 is TGTGCCAGCAGCTCCAAATCTAGGTTATTAGACGAGCAGTACTTC. Encoded protein: CASSSKSRLLDEQYF. V and J are TRBV27 and TRBJ2-7; no firm D call. V shed 6 bases and J shed 5 bases, with 20 bases lying between them. The CDR3 sequence is 15 residues long. Germline values: CDR1 MNHEY, CDR2 SMNVEV (reference sequence).

This chain uses TRBV18 with TRBJ2-2, with D perhaps TRBD1 (6 bases). V was trimmed by 3 bases and J by 2 bases, leaving 22 bases between them. Germline CDR1 KGHSH, CDR2 LQKENI. The CDR3 has 19 amino acids. The CDR3 DNA reads TGTGCCAGCTCACCGAACAAAGGGTTGACAGGACGAAACACCGGGGAGCTGTTTTTT. This encodes CASSPNKGLTGRNTGELFF.

The V gene is TRBV11-3, the J gene TRBJ2-3; 13 positions agree with TRBD2. CDR3 size: 16 residues. J gave up 2 bases and V 5 bases, and 4 bases lay outside the gene matches. Per germline, CDR1 SGHNT and CDR2 YENEEA. CDR3 protein: CASSPGLAGITDTQYF. The DNA for the CDR3 is TGTGCCAGCAGCCCGGGACTAGCGGGAATCACAGATACGCAGTATTTT.

In this sample, this clone turned up a few times. The rearrangement uses TRBV7-7 and TRBJ1-1; D not certain. Trimming removed 3 bases at V and 0 bases at J, with 5 bases between. From germline, CDR1 is SSHAT and CDR2 FNYEAQ (reference sequence). CDR3 size: 13 residues. The CDR3 DNA sequence: TGTGCCAGCAGCTTTCAGTTGAACACTGAAGCTTTCTTT. Protein: CASSFQLNTEAFF.

The rearrangement joins TRBV7-7 to TRBJ2-1; 13 bases map to TRBD2. In germline, CDR1 is SSHAT, CDR2 FNYEAQ (reference sequence). The trim removed 2 bases at V and 1 base at J, leaving 11 bases unmatched. The CDR3 contains 20 residues. The CDR3 coding sequence is TGTGCCAGCAGCTTACATTGGACTAGCGGGGGCCGCCGTTCCTACAATGAGCAGTTCTTC. Encoded protein: CASSLHWTSGGRRSYNEQFF.

The rearrangement joins TRBV19 to TRBJ1-1, with 7 nucleotides matching TRBD1. Germline V gene sequence: CDR1 LNHDA, CDR2 SQIVND (reference sequence). Trimming took 5 bases from V and 6 from J; bases not matched to a gene: 3. The CDR3 has 12 residues. The CDR3 loop reads CASSRQGAEAFF. CDR3 bases: TGTGCCAGTAGTCGACAGGGTGCTGAAGCTTTCTTT.

The chain uses TRBV5-1 and TRBJ1-2; TRBD1 matches at 7 bases. This CDR3 has 15 amino acids. Germline-derived CDR1 and CDR2 are SGHRS and YFSETQ. V lost 4 bases and J lost 0; bases outside the gene matches: 6. CDR3 amino acids: CASSPDRLTNYGYTF. In DNA form, the CDR3 reads TGCGCCAGCAGCCCGGACAGGCTCACTAACTATGGCTACACCTTC.